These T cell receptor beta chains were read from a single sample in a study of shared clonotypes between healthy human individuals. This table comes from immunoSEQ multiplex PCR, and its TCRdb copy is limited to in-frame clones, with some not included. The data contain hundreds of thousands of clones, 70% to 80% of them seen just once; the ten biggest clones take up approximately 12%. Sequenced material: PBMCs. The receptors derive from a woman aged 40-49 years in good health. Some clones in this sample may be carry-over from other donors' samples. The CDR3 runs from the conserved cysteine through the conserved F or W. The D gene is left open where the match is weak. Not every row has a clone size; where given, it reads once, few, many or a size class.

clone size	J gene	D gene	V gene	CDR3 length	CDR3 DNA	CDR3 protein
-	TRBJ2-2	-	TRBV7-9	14	TGTGCCAGCAGCCCACAGGGTTACACCGGGGAGCTGTTTTTT	CASSPQGYTGELFF
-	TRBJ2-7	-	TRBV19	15	TGTGCCAGTAGTCAATTTAGCGGACGTCACTACGAGCAGTACTTC	CASSQFSGRHYEQYF
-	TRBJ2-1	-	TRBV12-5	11	TGTGCTAGTGGTTTGTTTAGCGATAAGTTCTTC	CASGLFSDKFF
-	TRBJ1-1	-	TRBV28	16	TGTGCCAGCACCGAACCCAGGGGCCCCGCCAGCGCTGAAGCTTTCTTT	CASTEPRGPASAEAFF
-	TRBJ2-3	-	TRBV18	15	TGTGCCAGCTCACCGGGGAGGCTAGACACAGATACGCAGTATTTT	CASSPGRLDTDTQYF
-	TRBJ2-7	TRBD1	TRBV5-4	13	TGTGCCAGCTTCGACAGGGTCGCCGACGAGCAGTACTTC	CASFDRVADEQYF
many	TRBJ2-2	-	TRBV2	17	TGTGCCAGCGGGCCGGGACCGACGTTCGCGAACACCGGGGAGCTGTTTTTT	CASGPGPTFANTGELFF
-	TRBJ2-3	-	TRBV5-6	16	TGTGCCAGCAGCTTGGGTTTGGTTTCTAGCACAGATACGCAGTATTTT	CASSLGLVSSTDTQYF
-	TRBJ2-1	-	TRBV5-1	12	TGCGCCAGCAGCTTGGAATACAATGAGCAGTTCTTC	CASSLEYNEQFF
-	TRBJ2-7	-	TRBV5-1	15	TGCGCCAGCAGAAGATCGACAAGGAGGGGTGACGAGCAGTACTTC	CASRRSTRRGDEQYF
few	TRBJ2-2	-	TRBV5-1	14	TGCGCCAGCAGCTTTTCCCCAGAACTCGGGGAGCTGTTTTTT	CASSFSPELGELFF
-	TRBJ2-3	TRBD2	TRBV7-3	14	TGTGCCAGCAGCTTAGAGCGGGATGGTGTTACGCAGTATTTT	CASSLERDGVTQYF
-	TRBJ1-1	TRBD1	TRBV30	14	TGTGCCTGGAGTACCAGGGGGCTCGACACTGAAGCTTTCTTT	CAWSTRGLDTEAFF
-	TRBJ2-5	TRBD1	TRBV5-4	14	TGTGCCAGCAGCTCGGGACAGGGTCAAGAGACCCAGTACTTC	CASSSGQGQETQYF
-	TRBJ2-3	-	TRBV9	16	TGTGCCAGCAGCTATCACGCCTTAGTCGGCACAGATACGCAGTATTTT	CASSYHALVGTDTQYF
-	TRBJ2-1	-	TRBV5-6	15	TGTGCCAGCAGCTTCCCTAGCAGGGGGGGCAATGAGCAGTTCTTC	CASSFPSRGGNEQFF
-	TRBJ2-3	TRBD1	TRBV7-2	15	TGTGCCAGCAGCTGGGGGACAGGGGTCGCAGATACGCAGTATTTT	CASSWGTGVADTQYF
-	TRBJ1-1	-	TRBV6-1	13	TGTGCCAGCAGTGTGTACCCTGGAAGGGAAGCTTTCTTT	CASSVYPGREAFF
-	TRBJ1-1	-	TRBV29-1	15	TGCAGCGTGGGATATCGGGGGGTCATGAACACTGAAGCTTTCTTT	CSVGYRGVMNTEAFF
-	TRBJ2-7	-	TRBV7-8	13	TGTGCCAGCAGCCCAGCTTCCCCCTACGAGCAGTACTTC	CASSPASPYEQYF
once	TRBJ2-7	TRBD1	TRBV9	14	TGTGCCAGCAGCACCACAGGGGGCGACTACGAGCAGTACTTC	CASSTTGGDYEQYF
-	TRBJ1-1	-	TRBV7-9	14	TGTGCCAGCAGCTTACAGGGGACGAACACTGAAGCTTTCTTT	CASSLQGTNTEAFF
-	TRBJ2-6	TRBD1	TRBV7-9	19	TGTGCCAGCAGCTCCGAAACCGGGACAGGGAGGACTGGGGCCAACGTCCTGACTTTC	CASSSETGTGRTGANVLTF
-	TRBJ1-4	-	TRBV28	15	TGTGCCAGCAGTCCGTCACACGCAACTAATGAAAAACTGTTTTTT	CASSPSHATNEKLFF
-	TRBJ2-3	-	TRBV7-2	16	TGTGCCAGCAGCTTAACCCGGGGTAGCTCAACAGATACGCAGTATTTT	CASSLTRGSSTDTQYF
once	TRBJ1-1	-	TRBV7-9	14	TGTGCCAGCAGCCGCCCAGCAGGGAACACTGAAGCTTTCTTT	CASSRPAGNTEAFF
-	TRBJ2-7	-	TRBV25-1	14	TGTGCCAGCAGTAAGACAAACGGGCCAGGGGAGCAGTACTTC	CASSKTNGPGEQYF
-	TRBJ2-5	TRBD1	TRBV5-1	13	TGCGCCAGCAGCTTGGGACAGGGAGAGACCCAGTACTTC	CASSLGQGETQYF
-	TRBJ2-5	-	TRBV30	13	TGTGCCTGGAGTGGGGGGATCCAAGAGACCCAGTACTTC	CAWSGGIQETQYF
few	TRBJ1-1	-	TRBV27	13	TGTGCCAGCAGTTATGGGACCGACACTGAAGCTTTCTTT	CASSYGTDTEAFF
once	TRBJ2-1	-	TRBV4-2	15	TGTGCCAGCAGCCAAAGTTTGGGCGGTCTCAATGAGCAGTTCTTC	CASSQSLGGLNEQFF
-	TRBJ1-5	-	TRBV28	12	TGTGCCGTCGGCAGACCCAATCAGCCCCAGCATTTT	CAVGRPNQPQHF
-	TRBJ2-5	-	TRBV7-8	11	TGTGCCAGCAGCATTCAAGAGACCCAGTACTTC	CASSIQETQYF
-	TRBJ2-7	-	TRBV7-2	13	TGTGCCAGCAGCTTAGAACAGTTCTACGAGCAGTACTTC	CASSLEQFYEQYF